Presented here are 12 T cell receptor beta chains from one specimen sequenced in a study of CD8+ T cells in alopecia areata. TCR sequencing used cDNA made by reverse transcription of extracted RNA. Here immunoSEQ multiplex PCR was the method, and the copy in TCRdb shows in-frame clones only, minus some. Of 110,000 or so clones detected, approximately 38% appear once; the ten largest clones hold roughly 3.3%. What was sequenced was CD4+ T cells sorted from blood. The source of these receptors is a human donor with alopecia areata.

CDR3 region: CASSLTPTGLTNIQYF. CDR3 sequence (DNA): TGTGCCAGCAGTCTCACCCCGACAGGGTTAACGAACATTCAGTACTTC. The rearrangement uses TRBV28 and TRBJ2-4; the match to TRBD1 covers 7 bases. The CDR3 is 16 amino acids. V shed 5 bases, J shed 7 bases, and the junction held 14 bases outside the gene matches. Per the germline V gene, CDR1 is MDHEN and CDR2 is SYDVKM.

This clone came up a few times. V usage is TRBV29-1 and J usage is TRBJ2-7; D is perhaps TRBD2 (6 bases). Per germline, CDR1 SQVTM and CDR2 ANQGSEA. The CDR3 is 11 residues long. V was pared by 6 bases and J by 5 bases, with 11 bases between. Written as DNA, the CDR3 is TGCAGCGTGGGGGGTTTCAACGAGCAGTACTTC. Its protein is CSVGGFNEQYF.

The J gene is TRBJ2-5, the V gene TRBV15, with no clear D. The CDR3 spans 13 residues. Germline V lookup: CDR1 LNHNV, CDR2 YYDKDF (reference sequence). V was cut by 0 bases and J by 7 bases, with 9 bases left in between. CDR3 bases: TGTGCCACCAGCAGAGAACAACGAGGGACCCAGTACTTC. Residues: CATSREQRGTQYF.

This clone was seen a few times. The chain links TRBV19 to TRBJ2-5, with D tentatively TRBD2 (5 bases). V was clipped by 10 bases and J by 5 bases, with 11 bases between them. This CDR3 has 11 amino acids. CDR1 and CDR2 from the germline V gene are LNHDA and SQIVND (reference sequence). The CDR3 is CAIRRRETQYF. CDR3 nucleotides: TGTGCCATCCGGAGGAGGGAGACCCAGTACTTC.

A few counts support this clone. The rearrangement uses TRBV29-1 and TRBJ2-5; 7 nucleotides agree with TRBD2. J lost 7 bases, V lost 6 bases, and 5 bases had no gene match. CDR3 size: 11 residues. CDR1 and CDR2 from the germline V gene are SQVTM and ANQGSEA. CDR3 loop: CSVDPGGTQYF. Here the CDR3 DNA reads TGCAGCGTCGACCCGGGGGGGACCCAGTACTTC.

V and J are TRBV29-1 and TRBJ2-3; possibly TRBD1 for D (6 bases). The CDR3 runs to 14 residues. Trimming pared 4 bases from V and 2 bases from J, leaving 13 bases between. CDR1 is SQVTM and CDR2 is ANQGSEA in the germline V gene. The CDR3, as DNA: TGCAGCGTTGGAAGAGGGGGACCCACAGATACGCAGTATTTT. This translates into CSVGRGGPTDTQYF.

This clone has a handful of counts. The chain employs TRBV30 and TRBJ2-5; D not certain. Trimming removed 2 bases from V and 5 bases from J, with 12 bases in between. CDR1 GTSNPN and CDR2 SVGIG come from the germline V gene (reference sequence). The CDR3 covers 13 residues. The CDR3 sequence is CAWSYSRVETQYF. The CDR3 DNA sequence: TGTGCCTGGAGTTACTCTAGGGTGGAGACCCAGTACTTC. Full variable domain (remainder filled in from reference TRBV30 and TRBJ2-5): SQTIHQWPATLVQPVGSPLSLECTVEGTSNPNLYWYRQAAGRGLQLLFYSVGIGQISSEVPQNLSASRPQDRQFILSSKKLLLSDSGFYLCAWSYSRVETQYFGPGTRLLVL.

The sample holds a few counts of this clone. The chain employs TRBV30 and TRBJ2-1; 7 positions match TRBD2. V shed 7 bases, J shed 2 bases, and the junction held 8 bases outside the gene matches. Germline V lookup: CDR1 GTSNPN, CDR2 SVGIG (reference sequence). The CDR3 extends over 14 amino acids. CDR3 sequence: CASTKGTTYNEQFF. Written as DNA, the CDR3 is TGTGCCTCCACTAAAGGGACTACCTACAATGAGCAGTTCTTC.

This clone was seen a handful of times. The rearrangement joins TRBV7-8 to TRBJ2-2; tentative D call: TRBD2 (6 bases). This CDR3 spans 15 amino acids. Germline V gene data show CDR1 as SGHVS and CDR2 as FQNEAQ. V lost 7 bases, J lost 4 bases, and 16 bases lay in between. In DNA form, the CDR3 reads TGTGCCAGCACTCTTCGGGAGATTAGCACCGGGGAGCTGTTTTTT. As protein: CASTLREISTGELFF.

CDR3 in amino acids: CASSLDLTNYEQYF. The CDR3 DNA sequence: TGTGCCAGCAGCTTAGATCTGACCAACTACGAGCAGTACTTC. V gene TRBV11-2 combines with J gene TRBJ2-7; D gene ambiguous. This CDR3 comprises 14 residues. In germline, CDR1 is SGHAT, CDR2 FQNNGV. Trimming removed 0 bases at V and 3 bases at J, with 9 bases between.

The rearrangement uses TRBV4-2 and TRBJ2-2, with D tentatively TRBD1 (5 bases). The CDR3 covers 11 residues. Germline assignment: CDR1 LGHNA and CDR2 YNFKEQ. V was cut by 0 bases and J by 14 bases, with 7 bases left in between. The CDR3 sequence: CASSQEGPLFF. The DNA of the CDR3 is TGTGCCAGCAGCCAAGAGGGGCCCCTGTTTTTT.

The chain is built from TRBV28 and TRBJ2-5; D is perhaps TRBD2 (6 bases). CDR3 length: 13 residues. CDR1 is MDHEN, CDR2 SYDVKM, per germline. V lost 8 bases, J lost 5 bases, and 15 bases lay in between. CDR3 nucleotide sequence: TGTGCCAGCGGAGTGGGGGGTCGCGAGACCCAGTACTTC. Its protein is CASGVGGRETQYF.